The 29 T cell receptor beta chains reported below all come from one sample, sequenced in a study of shared clonotypes between healthy human individuals. The naive CD8 population came from CD45RO-negative cells selected for CCR7, without terminally differentiated effector memory CD45RA+ cells. Sequenced by immunoSEQ multiplex PCR; TCRdb stores in-frame clones only, minus some. The sample records hundreds of thousands of clones, nearly 98% being singletons. Sequencing was carried out using naive CD8+ T cells sorted from blood. The receptors come from a man aged 25 to 45 in good health.

V is TRBV4-1 and J is TRBJ2-1; 15 bases align to TRBD2. Germline-derived CDR1 and CDR2 are MGHRA and YSYEKL. Losses at the gene ends were 0 bases for V and 6 bases for J; bases not matched to a gene: 6. This CDR3 comprises 18 residues. CDR3 sequence reads: CASSQDPGLAGGANEQFF. Here the CDR3 DNA reads TGCGCCAGCAGCCAAGACCCGGGACTAGCGGGAGGTGCCAATGAGCAGTTCTTC.

This clone was seen only once. The chain links TRBV5-6 to TRBJ2-2; D perhaps matches TRBD2 (6 bases). Germline V gene lookup returns CDR1 SGHDT and CDR2 YYEEEE. V lost 2 bases and J lost 9, with 11 bases in between. The CDR3 loop spans 13 amino acids. The CDR3 sequence is CASSFGTPRELFF. CDR3 coding DNA: TGTGCCAGCAGCTTTGGGACTCCCCGGGAGCTGTTTTTT.

This rearrangement joins TRBV18 to TRBJ1-5; weak D call: TRBD1 (6 bases). The CDR3 runs 16 residues. V lost 4 bases and J 0 bases, leaving 13 bases between the germline ends. CDR1 is KGHSH and CDR2 is LQKENI in the germline V gene. The CDR3 reads CASSQTGWSSNQPQHF. DNA for the CDR3: TGTGCCAGCTCACAAACAGGGTGGTCTAGCAATCAGCCCCAGCATTTT.

The chain links TRBV2 to TRBJ2-5, with D perhaps given as TRBD1 or TRBD2 (6 bases each). Trimming cost V 4 bases and J 1 base, with 16 bases left between them. The CDR3 is 16 residues long. The germline V gene encodes CDR1 SNHLY and CDR2 FYNNEI. The CDR3 loop reads CASSVPRGGGQETQYF. The CDR3 DNA reads as TGTGCCAGCAGTGTCCCGCGTGGAGGGGGCCAAGAGACCCAGTACTTC.

This rearrangement joins TRBV29-1 to TRBJ2-5; no clear D gene. There are 13 residues in the CDR3. The V gene's germline CDR1 is SQVTM and CDR2 ANQGSEA. Trimming removed 8 bases from V and 3 bases from J, with 16 bases in between. CDR3 nucleotides: TGCAGCTTCCTGACCGCCCTAAAAGAGACCCAGTACTTC. Its translation: CSFLTALKETQYF.

This chain joins TRBV7-9 and TRBJ2-2; D might be TRBD2 (6 bases). Germline-derived CDR1 and CDR2 are SEHNR and FQNEAQ (reference sequence). The CDR3 has 14 residues. Trimming took off 5 bases at V and 6 bases at J, with 13 bases between the two ends. CDR3 nucleotide sequence: TGTGCCAGCAGCAATTTAGCGGATCCCGGGGAGCTGTTTTTT. This gives the protein CASSNLADPGELFF. The full variable domain, its missing parts supplied by reference TRBV7-9 and TRBJ2-2, is DTGVSQNPRHKITKRGQNVTFRCDPISEHNRLYWYRQTLGQGPEFLTYFQNEAQLEKSRLLSDRFSAERPKGSFSTLEIQRTEQGDSAMYLCASSNLADPGELFFGEGSRLTVL.

This sequence joins TRBV5-1 and TRBJ2-7; a possible D gene is TRBD2 (5 bases). This CDR3 is 14 amino acids long. The V end was cut by 0 bases, the J end by 7 bases, with 14 bases between. From germline, CDR1 is SGHRS and CDR2 YFSETQ. CDR3 DNA sequence: TGCGCCAGCAGCTTGGCGACGGGATTGGGGGAGCAGTACTTC. It encodes CASSLATGLGEQYF.

This clone was recorded a few times. The chain recombines TRBV11-2 with TRBJ2-7; D uncertain. This CDR3 comprises 10 residues. V was pared by 8 bases and J by 2 bases, with 4 bases between. The germline V gene encodes CDR1 SGHAT and CDR2 FQNNGV. The CDR3 loop reads CASGTYEQYF. The CDR3 DNA is TGTGCCAGCGGGACCTACGAGCAGTACTTC.

This sequence joins TRBV28 and TRBJ2-7, with 7 bases identical to TRBD2. CDR1 and CDR2 (germline): MDHEN, SYDVKM. The CDR3 totals 14 residues. Trimming took 2 bases from V and 4 from J; bases not matched to a gene: 5. Here the CDR3 DNA reads TGTGCCAGCAGTTTAGCGGGAGATGGATACGAGCAGTACTTC. Protein product: CASSLAGDGYEQYF.

V gene TRBV9 combines with J gene TRBJ1-3; D uncertain. The CDR3 totals 10 residues. CDR1 and CDR2 from the germline V gene are SGDLS and YYNGEE. Trimming took off 10 bases at V and 7 bases at J, with 9 bases between the two ends. CDR3 loop: CALSLNTIYF. In DNA, the CDR3 is TGTGCCCTCAGCCTTAACACCATATATTTT.

This sequence joins TRBV5-4 and TRBJ2-7; D is perhaps TRBD1 or TRBD2 (6 bases each). The germline V gene encodes CDR1 SGHNT and CDR2 YYREEE (reference sequence). The CDR3 extends over 14 amino acids. Between the trimmed V and J ends, which lost 1 base and 4 bases, there was a span of 12 bases. The chain's CDR3 is CASSLTGAGYEQYF. In DNA, the CDR3 is TGTGCCAGCAGCTTGACGGGGGCGGGATACGAGCAGTACTTC.

The chain employs TRBV29-1 and TRBJ2-1; D is unclear. The CDR3 is 16 residues long. V was shortened by 2 bases and J by 3 bases, with 17 bases between the two germline ends. Germline V gene lookup returns CDR1 SQVTM and CDR2 ANQGSEA. The CDR3 loop reads CSVEWFGSNSYNEQFF. The CDR3 nucleotides are TGCAGCGTTGAATGGTTCGGGTCGAATAGCTACAATGAGCAGTTCTTC.

This clone was seen once. The chain recombines TRBV7-9 with TRBJ2-2; no reliable D call. The CDR3 has 16 amino acids. Germline V gene lookup returns CDR1 SEHNR and CDR2 FQNEAQ (reference sequence). The V and J ends lost 8 bases and 1 base respectively, with 17 bases between them. The chain's CDR3 is CASAPPPGMNTGELFF. CDR3 bases: TGTGCCAGCGCACCTCCCCCCGGAATGAACACCGGGGAGCTGTTTTTT.

The gene calls are TRBV7-9 and TRBJ2-7, with D perhaps matching TRBD1 or TRBD2 (5 bases each). The length of the CDR3 is 14 residues. Between the trimmed V and J ends, which lost 1 base and 5 bases, there was a span of 12 bases. Germline V gives CDR1 SEHNR, CDR2 FQNEAQ (reference sequence). The CDR3 region has the DNA TGTGCCAGCAGCTTAGTGGGGGTTTATCACGAGCAGTACTTC. Amino acids: CASSLVGVYHEQYF.

The chain joins TRBV9 to TRBJ2-7, with 9 bases that match TRBD1. V was clipped by 4 bases and J by 3 bases; unmatched bases: 8. The CDR3 consists of 15 residues. CDR1 SGDLS and CDR2 YYNGEE come from the germline V gene. CDR3 DNA: TGTGCCAGCAGCCTAGGAGGGACAGGGAACTACGAGCAGTACTTC. Protein sequence: CASSLGGTGNYEQYF.

This chain connects TRBV11-2 to TRBJ2-6; D unresolved. In germline, CDR1 is SGHAT, CDR2 FQNNGV. V was pared by 3 bases and J by 1 base, with 4 bases between. CDR3 length: 14 residues. Written as DNA, the CDR3 is TGTGCCAGCAGCTTGTTTTCTGGGGCCAACGTCCTGACTTTC. Amino acid sequence: CASSLFSGANVLTF.

The chain is built from TRBV7-2 and TRBJ2-5; D is perhaps TRBD1 (6 bases). Looked up from germline, CDR1 is SGHTA and CDR2 is FQGNSA. The ends were cut back, 1 base at V and 1 base at J, with 13 bases in the middle. This CDR3 comprises 16 residues. The CDR3 reads CASSLGTARTQETQYF. For the CDR3, the DNA is TGTGCCAGCAGCTTAGGGACAGCAAGGACCCAAGAGACCCAGTACTTC.

V usage is TRBV4-3 and J usage is TRBJ2-2, with 13 positions matching TRBD2. Trimming removed 3 bases from V and 8 bases from J; junction bases left unmatched: 12. The CDR3 loop spans 18 amino acids. Germline values: CDR1 LGHNA, CDR2 YSLEER. Written as DNA, the CDR3 is TGCGCCAGCAGCCATGACGGGACTAGCGGGATTGCCGCGGGGGAGCTGTTTTTT. Protein: CASSHDGTSGIAAGELFF.

J is TRBJ2-1 and V is TRBV2, with D unresolved. The CDR3 is 13 amino acids. The ends were cut back, 4 bases at V and 2 bases at J, with 6 bases in the middle. Looked up from germline, CDR1 is SNHLY and CDR2 is FYNNEI. The CDR3 bases are TGTGCCAGCAGTGGGGATCCCTACAATGAGCAGTTCTTC. This translates into CASSGDPYNEQFF. The variable domain in full, with the rest retrieved from reference TRBV2 and TRBJ2-1, is EPEVTQTPSHQVTQMGQEVILRCVPISNHLYFYWYRQILGQKVEFLVSFYNNEISEKSEIFDDQFSVERPDGSNFTLKIRSTKLEDSAMYFCASSGDPYNEQFFGPGTRLTVL.

This chain links TRBV5-1 with TRBJ2-3, with TRBD1 identical over 9 bases. The V and J ends lost 2 bases and 0 bases, in that order; junction bases with no gene match: 4. Germline V CDR1 and CDR2: SGHRS, YFSETQ. The CDR3 extends over 16 amino acids. CDR3 sequence reads: CASSFRDRVSTDTQYF. The CDR3 DNA follows: TGCGCCAGCAGCTTCCGGGACAGGGTTAGCACAGATACGCAGTATTTT.

In nucleotides, the CDR3 is TGTGCCAGCAGCGCCGGGGGGCTAGCAGTTTACAATGAGCAGTTCTTC. Translation gives CASSAGGLAVYNEQFF. The genes are TRBV9 and TRBJ2-1; D might be TRBD2 (7 bases). V shed 3 bases and J shed 4 bases, with 17 bases lying between them. The CDR3 extends over 16 amino acids. Germline V gives CDR1 SGDLS, CDR2 YYNGEE.

This sequence joins TRBV7-8 and TRBJ2-3, with 7 bases lining up with TRBD2. V lost 7 bases to trimming and J lost 0 bases; unmatched junction nucleotides: 16. The CDR3 consists of 18 residues. Germline loops: CDR1 SGHVS, CDR2 FQNEAQ. Here the CDR3 DNA reads TGTGCCAGCACCAGATACGAGACTAGCATTTCTAGCACAGATACGCAGTATTTT. Amino acid sequence: CASTRYETSISSTDTQYF.

The V and J genes are TRBV9 and TRBJ1-2; D is unresolved. Trimming left V 0 bases short and J 10 bases short, with 7 bases between. The CDR3 has 11 amino acids. Germline V gene sequence: CDR1 SGDLS, CDR2 YYNGEE. This chain's CDR3 is CASSVGAYYTF. In DNA form, the CDR3 reads TGTGCCAGCAGCGTAGGGGCGTACTACACCTTC.

V usage is TRBV27 and J usage is TRBJ2-7, with 10 bases aligning to TRBD1. The CDR3 is 14 amino acids. V lost 2 bases to trimming and J lost 6 bases; unmatched junction nucleotides: 4. Germline V CDR1 and CDR2: MNHEY, SMNVEV (reference sequence). The CDR3 nucleotides read TGTGCCAGCAGTTTAATGGGACAGGGGATCGAGCAGTACTTC. It is translated as CASSLMGQGIEQYF.

V usage is TRBV7-9 and J usage is TRBJ1-1; D is unresolved. V was clipped by 4 bases and J by 6 bases, with 9 bases between them. CDR1 is SEHNR and CDR2 is FQNEAQ in the germline V gene (reference sequence). This CDR3 is built from 12 residues. CDR3 nucleotide sequence: TGTGCCAGCAGCTCCTCGAGCCCTGAAGCTTTCTTT. Protein product: CASSSSSPEAFF.

This chain connects TRBV5-8 to TRBJ1-2; D not certain. There are 13 residues in the CDR3. Trimming removed 7 bases from V and 2 bases from J, with 12 bases in between. Germline CDR1 is SGHTS and CDR2 is YDEGEE. CDR3 nucleotide sequence: TGTGCCAGCGTGGGGAGAACCAACTATGGCTACACCTTC. This codes for CASVGRTNYGYTF.

This chain uses TRBV9 with TRBJ2-3; 7 bases fit TRBD2. The germline CDR1 and CDR2 sequences are SGDLS and YYNGEE. CDR3 length: 16 residues. The trim removed 0 bases at V and 2 bases at J, leaving 6 bases unmatched. The CDR3: CASSVGLAVATDTQYF. The DNA for the CDR3 is TGTGCCAGCAGCGTAGGGCTAGCGGTGGCCACAGATACGCAGTATTTT. Filled out from reference TRBV9 and TRBJ2-3, the complete variable domain reads DSGVTQTPKHLITATGQRVTLRCSPRSGDLSVYWYQQSLDQGLQFLIQYYNGEERAKGNILERFSAQQFPDLHSELNLSSLELGDSALYFCASSVGLAVATDTQYFGPGTRLTVL.

The chain recombines TRBV19 with TRBJ1-1; no clear D gene. This CDR3 region has 11 residues. CDR1 and CDR2 (germline): LNHDA, SQIVND (reference sequence). Trimming removed 6 bases at V and 11 bases at J, with 13 bases between. The CDR3 bases are TGTGCCAGTAGGCTAGCCGCGATGGCTTTCTTT. It specifies CASRLAAMAFF.

This clone was picked up one time. The rearrangement joins TRBV29-1 to TRBJ1-2; D is undetermined. The CDR3 runs 12 residues. V was trimmed by 6 bases and J by 3 bases, leaving 11 bases between them. Germline-derived CDR1 and CDR2 are SQVTM and ANQGSEA. The CDR3 nucleotides read TGCAGCGTGAGCAGATCCCACTATGGCTACACCTTC. This encodes CSVSRSHYGYTF.